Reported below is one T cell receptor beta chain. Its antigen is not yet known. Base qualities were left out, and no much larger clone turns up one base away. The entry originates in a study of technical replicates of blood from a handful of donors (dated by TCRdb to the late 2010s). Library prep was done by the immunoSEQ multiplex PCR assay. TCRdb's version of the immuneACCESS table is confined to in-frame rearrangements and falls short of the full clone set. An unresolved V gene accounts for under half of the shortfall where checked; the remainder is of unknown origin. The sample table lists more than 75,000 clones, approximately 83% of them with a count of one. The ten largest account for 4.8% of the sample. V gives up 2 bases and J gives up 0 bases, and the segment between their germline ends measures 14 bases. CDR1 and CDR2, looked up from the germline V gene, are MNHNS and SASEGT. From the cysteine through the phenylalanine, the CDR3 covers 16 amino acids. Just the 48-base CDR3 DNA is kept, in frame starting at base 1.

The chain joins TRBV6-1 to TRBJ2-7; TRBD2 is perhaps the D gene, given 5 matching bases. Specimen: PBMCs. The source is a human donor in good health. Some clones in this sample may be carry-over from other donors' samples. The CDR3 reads CASSESGSWSSYEQYF. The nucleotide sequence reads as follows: TGTGCCAGCAGTGAAAGCGGATCCTGGAGCTCCTACGAGCAGTACTTC.